These T cell receptor beta chains were read from a single sample in a study of blood T cell repertoires in COVID-19. TCRdb's copy holds only in-frame clones and misses some; the assay was immunoSEQ multiplex PCR. Of approximately 280,000 clones listed, 87% are singletons. What was sequenced was PBMCs or T cells enriched from blood (not recorded which). These receptors all stem from a woman in her forties who had recovered from COVID-19. The CDR3 runs from the conserved cysteine through the conserved F or W. A D gene is named only where the DNA matches it firmly. Only part of the rows carry a size: once, few, many, or a class if the clone is expanded.

abundance	v_gene	d_gene	j_gene	CDR3aa	CDR3nt
once	TRBV3-1/TRBV3-2	NA	TRBJ2-3	CASSRQGQDTQYF	TGTGCCAGCAGCCGCCAGGGTCAGGATACGCAGTATTTT
NA	TRBV10-1	NA	TRBJ2-7	CASSSPGENEQYF	TGCGCCAGCAGTTCCCCGGGGGAGAACGAGCAGTACTTC
NA	TRBV28	TRBD1	TRBJ2-1	CASRPGTGGYNEQFF	TGTGCCAGCCGCCCCGGCACAGGGGGATACAATGAGCAGTTCTTC
NA	TRBV24-1	NA	TRBJ1-2	CATSDGRGRLYGYTF	TGTGCCACCAGTGATGGCAGGGGACGTTTATATGGCTACACCTTC
NA	TRBV27	TRBD1	TRBJ2-7	CASSNQSGTGFYEQYF	TGTGCCAGCAGTAACCAGTCCGGGACAGGCTTCTACGAGCAGTACTTC
NA	TRBV10-3	TRBD2	TRBJ2-3	CAIRPGLAGTSSTDTQYF	TGTGCCATCAGGCCGGGACTAGCGGGAACGAGTAGCACAGATACGCAGTATTTT
NA	TRBV19	TRBD1	TRBJ2-2	CASRPLGRGPTGELFF	TGTGCCAGTAGGCCTCTTGGCAGGGGGCCTACCGGGGAGCTGTTTTTT
NA	TRBV24-1	TRBD2	TRBJ2-7	CATSDSPAGEQYF	TGTGCCACCAGTGATTCCCCAGCGGGGGAGCAGTACTTC
NA	TRBV15	TRBD1	TRBJ2-2	CATSKTGEAFQELFF	TGTGCCACCAGTAAGACAGGGGAGGCGTTTCAGGAGCTGTTTTTT
NA	TRBV15	NA	TRBJ2-3	CASASGRDTQYF	TGTGCCTCAGCGAGTGGTAGAGATACGCAGTATTTT
NA	TRBV29-1	TRBD1	TRBJ1-1	CSVNNFDRANTEAFF	TGCAGCGTTAATAACTTTGACAGGGCGAACACTGAAGCTTTCTTT
NA	TRBV28	TRBD1	TRBJ2-7	CASSRQGGSYEQYF	TGTGCCAGCAGCCGACAGGGCGGGTCCTACGAGCAGTACTTC
NA	TRBV2	NA	TRBJ2-5	CASRIDRGGFWGETQYF	TGTGCCAGCAGGATTGACAGGGGAGGGTTCTGGGGGGAGACCCAGTACTTC
NA	TRBV28	TRBD2	TRBJ2-7	CASSMGGTSWYEQYF	TGTGCCAGCAGTATGGGGGGGACTAGTTGGTACGAGCAGTACTTC
NA	TRBV3-1/TRBV3-2	NA	TRBJ1-4	CASSQQGNEKLFF	TGTGCCAGCAGCCAACAGGGTAATGAAAAACTGTTTTTT
once	TRBV28	TRBD1	TRBJ1-1	CASSLVRGISEAFF	TGTGCCAGCAGTTTAGTCAGGGGGATCTCTGAAGCTTTCTTT
NA	TRBV4-1	NA	TRBJ1-2	CASSQGQTLNYGYTF	TGCGCCAGCAGCCAAGGACAGACGCTTAACTATGGCTACACCTTC
NA	TRBV5-6	NA	TRBJ1-5	CASSFYSRGNQPQHF	TGTGCCAGCAGCTTTTATTCACGCGGCAATCAGCCCCAGCATTTT
NA	TRBV4-1	TRBD2	TRBJ2-1	CASSQELRLAGASLEQFF	TGCGCCAGCAGCCAAGAATTAAGACTAGCGGGAGCATCATTGGAGCAGTTCTTC
NA	TRBV28	TRBD1	TRBJ1-5	CASSLWGQGNQPQHF	TGTGCCAGCAGTTTATGGGGACAGGGGAATCAGCCCCAGCATTTT